This TCR beta chain was recovered during a study of T cell responses to AZD1222 COVID-19 vaccine. Notes on the study in general: White British people made up most donors, females outnumbered males, and clonal diversity was possibly underestimated. The study found vaccine-associated CD4 TCRs spanning spike, dominant at 160-218 and 743-854. Reports say nearly half of spike-specific TCRs go after unmutated variant regions.

Measured with immunoSEQ multiplex PCR; TCRdb has only the in-frame clones, and not every one. Of 120,000 or so clones listed, approximately 90% are singletons. J lost 3 bases, V lost 3 bases, and 4 bases had no gene match. Looked up from germline, CDR1 is KGHSH and CDR2 is LQKENI. This CDR3 contains 14 residues. With regard to this clone: Its antigen is currently unknown.

The chain carries TRBV18 and TRBJ1-2; 7 bases are shared with TRBD1. Sequences were derived from peripheral blood, sampled on day 0 of AZD1222 vaccination. The sequence was collected from an adult in good health. The CDR3, as DNA: TGTGCCAGCTCACCCAAGACAGGGTACTATGGCTACACCTTC. Its translation: CASSPKTGYYGYTF.